A single sample is the source of the 25 T cell receptor beta chains below, sequenced in a study of chemoradiotherapy in HPV16-positive cancers (dated by TCRdb to between 2021 and 2023). Library method: the immunoSEQ multiplex PCR assay. TCRdb obtained this table from immuneACCESS and retained in-frame rearrangements with V and J assigned. These tables miss some clones; where compared with another copy, unresolved V genes account for less than half of the shortfall, and the remainder is unexplained. Here the sample has about 15,000 clones; approximately 90% occur a single time. The ten largest clonotypes hold 2.5% to 3% of the sample. Sequencing used blood, obtained from a patient who underwent chemoradiotherapy. These receptors were taken from a human donor with HPV-associated anogenital cancer.

This chain uses TRBV2 with TRBJ1-4; D unclear. V lost 5 bases and J 3 bases, leaving 13 bases between the germline ends. Per germline, CDR1 SNHLY and CDR2 FYNNEI. The CDR3 is made up of 15 amino acids. The DNA of the CDR3 is TGTGCCAGCAGTCGCCAAGCATCGTCTAATGAAAAACTGTTTTTT. The encoded protein is CASSRQASSNEKLFF.

The V gene is TRBV10-3, the J gene TRBJ2-5, with D maybe TRBD1 (5 bases). There are 12 residues in the CDR3. Trimming removed 5 bases at V and 5 bases at J, with 9 bases between. Germline CDR1 is ENHRY and CDR2 is SYGVKD. CDR3 protein: CAISLKGETQYF. The CDR3 DNA is TGTGCCATCAGTCTAAAGGGGGAGACCCAGTACTTC.

This rearrangement joins TRBV19 to TRBJ2-7; maybe TRBD1 (6 bases). From germline, CDR1 is LNHDA and CDR2 SQIVND (reference sequence). CDR3 size: 13 residues. V lost 10 bases and J 2 bases, leaving 15 bases between the germline ends. CDR3 protein: CATRGQTTYEQYF. The CDR3 region has the DNA TGTGCCACCCGGGGACAAACGACCTACGAGCAGTACTTC.

A few counts support this clone. The chain carries TRBV4-1 and TRBJ1-1; 7 bases are shared with TRBD1. The germline V gene encodes CDR1 MGHRA and CDR2 YSYEKL. The CDR3 is 14 residues long. V lost 3 bases to trimming and J lost 5 bases; unmatched junction nucleotides: 6. The CDR3 sequence: CASSHGTGVTEAFF. CDR3 nucleotide sequence: TGCGCCAGCAGCCATGGTACAGGGGTTACTGAAGCTTTCTTT.

V usage is TRBV30 and J usage is TRBJ2-2; D is uncertain. This CDR3 contains 19 residues. The V end was cut by 2 bases, the J end by 0 bases, with 22 bases between. Germline values: CDR1 GTSNPN, CDR2 SVGIG (reference sequence). The CDR3 is CAWSFPGLSQFANTGELFF. CDR3 in DNA: TGTGCCTGGAGTTTTCCGGGTCTCTCGCAATTCGCGAACACCGGGGAGCTGTTTTTT.

The V gene is TRBV2, the J gene TRBJ2-3; TRBD1 might be the D (6 bases). Per germline, CDR1 SNHLY and CDR2 FYNNEI. The CDR3 spans 15 residues. Trimming shortened V by 9 bases and J by 2 bases, and 18 bases separated the two germline ends. The CDR3 sequence: CASTTGVSYTDTQYF. CDR3 DNA sequence: TGTGCCAGTACGACAGGCGTCTCCTACACAGATACGCAGTATTTT.

The chain uses TRBV14 and TRBJ2-7, with D tentatively TRBD1 (8 bases). V lost 4 bases and J 2 bases, leaving 12 bases between the germline ends. This CDR3 spans 14 amino acids. From germline, CDR1 is SGHDN and CDR2 FVKESK. The CDR3 coding sequence is TGTGCCAGCAGCCCACAGGGGGGGACCTACGAGCAGTACTTC. This codes for CASSPQGGTYEQYF. The whole variable domain, filled in from reference TRBV14 and TRBJ2-7, reads EAGVTQFPSHSVIEKGQTVTLRCDPISGHDNLYWYRRVMGKEIKFLLHFVKESKQDESGMPNNRFLAERTGGTYSTLKVQPAELEDSGVYFCASSPQGGTYEQYFGPGTRLTVT.

The rearrangement uses TRBV19 and TRBJ2-1; D is possibly TRBD1 or TRBD2 (5 bases each). Trimming removed 6 bases at V and 5 bases at J, with 17 bases between. CDR1 LNHDA and CDR2 SQIVND come from the germline V gene (reference sequence). The CDR3 totals 15 residues. CDR3 bases: TGTGCCAGTAGACCGGGACCCTATGGGCACAATGAGCAGTTCTTC. This codes for CASRPGPYGHNEQFF.

The chain joins TRBV9 to TRBJ2-5; D not certain. The ends were cut back, 3 bases at V and 3 bases at J, with 15 bases in the middle. The CDR3 runs to 15 residues. Germline CDR1 SGDLS, CDR2 YYNGEE. The CDR3 coding sequence is TGTGCCAGCAGCGGCCCCCCTCTAGGAGAAGAGACCCAGTACTTC. It is translated as CASSGPPLGEETQYF.

The rearrangement links TRBV5-4 to TRBJ2-7, with D possibly being TRBD1 (6 bases). The CDR3 has 15 residues. V lost 2 bases and J 3 bases, leaving 15 bases between the germline ends. Per the germline V gene, CDR1 is SGHNT and CDR2 is YYREEE (reference sequence). CDR3 sequence (DNA): TGTGCCAGCAGCTTTTGGGGGCTAAGCCTCTACGAGCAGTACTTC. Amino acid sequence: CASSFWGLSLYEQYF.

V usage is TRBV7-9 and J usage is TRBJ2-1, with 10 bases lining up with TRBD2. V lost 4 bases, J lost 2 bases, and 5 bases stayed unmatched. The CDR3 contains 16 residues. The germline V gene encodes CDR1 SEHNR and CDR2 FQNEAQ (reference sequence). The CDR3 DNA reads as TGTGCCAGCAGCTCCTTAGCGGGGGGAACCTACAATGAGCAGTTCTTC. Residues: CASSSLAGGTYNEQFF.

This clone was found a few times. The chain has TRBV7-2 and TRBJ1-1; no firm D call. Germline values: CDR1 SGHTA, CDR2 FQGNSA. With 2 bases removed from V and 7 bases from J, the gap between germline ends came to 8 bases. This CDR3 is built from 12 residues. CDR3 region: CASSLSGLEAFF. CDR3 DNA: TGTGCCAGCAGCTTAAGCGGACTTGAAGCTTTCTTT.

This clone was picked up a small number of times. DNA for the CDR3: TGCGCCAGCAGCTTGGGGGGACAGGGGTGGTACGAGCAGTACTTC. It specifies CASSLGGQGWYEQYF. This chain links TRBV5-1 with TRBJ2-7, with 10 bases fitting TRBD1. Germline V gives CDR1 SGHRS, CDR2 YFSETQ. V dropped 0 bases and J dropped 4; count of bases not matched to a gene: 4. The CDR3 spans 15 residues. The full variable domain, in which reference TRBV5-1 and TRBJ2-7 provide the parts outside the CDR3, is KAGVTQTPRYLIKTRGQQVTLSCSPISGHRSVSWYQQTPGQGLQFLFEYFSETQRNKGNFPGRFSGRQFSNSRSEMNVSTLELGDSALYLCASSLGGQGWYEQYFGPGTRLTVT.

The genes are TRBV9 and TRBJ2-2; D is undetermined. The CDR3 covers 13 residues. Germline lookup yields CDR1 SGDLS and CDR2 YYNGEE. V lost 3 bases and J 6 bases, leaving 9 bases between the germline ends. The CDR3 protein is CASSGSMAGELFF. CDR3 DNA: TGTGCCAGCAGCGGCTCGATGGCCGGGGAGCTGTTTTTT.

The chain joins TRBV5-8 to TRBJ2-1, with D possibly TRBD2 on 6 matching bases. The V end was cut by 3 bases, the J end by 6 bases, with 16 bases between. There are 15 residues in the CDR3. Germline assignment: CDR1 SGHTS and CDR2 YDEGEE. CDR3 in amino acids: CASSSYSGEVNEQFF. CDR3 DNA: TGTGCCAGCAGCTCGTATTCGGGGGAGGTCAATGAGCAGTTCTTC. Drawing the rest from reference TRBV5-8 and TRBJ2-1, the complete variable domain is EAGVTQSPTHLIKTRGQQATLRCSPISGHTSVYWYQQALGLGLQFLLWYDEGEERNRGNFPPRFSGRQFPNYSSELNVNALELEDSALYLCASSSYSGEVNEQFFGPGTRLTVL.

The gene calls are TRBV29-1 and TRBJ2-1; 10 bases agree with TRBD2. Germline values: CDR1 SQVTM, CDR2 ANQGSEA. There are 15 residues in the CDR3. V lost 6 bases and J lost 5; bases outside the gene matches: 10. The CDR3 is CSVEKRGGPDNEQFF. The DNA for the CDR3 is TGCAGCGTCGAGAAGCGGGGGGGCCCCGACAATGAGCAGTTCTTC.

The chain is built from TRBV5-1 and TRBJ2-1, with 11 bases that match TRBD2. Germline trimming cut 6 bases from V and 13 bases from J; bases unmatched to any gene: 6. The CDR3 consists of 12 residues. Germline CDR1 reads SGHRS; CDR2 reads YFSETQ. CDR3 DNA: TGCGCCAGCACCTTAGCGGGGGGGGATCAGTTCTTC. This translates into CASTLAGGDQFF.

This clone was detected a few times. The CDR3 region is CASSQDQGTGSTEAFF. The DNA of the CDR3 is TGTGCCAGCAGCCAAGATCAGGGGACAGGGTCCACTGAAGCTTTCTTT. The rearrangement joins TRBV4-2 to TRBJ1-1; 9 nucleotides match TRBD1. V trimming: 0 bases; J trimming: 4 bases; junction bases outside the gene matches: 6. The CDR3 spans 16 residues. Germline V CDR1 and CDR2: LGHNA, YNFKEQ.

V and J are TRBV6-6 and TRBJ1-5; perhaps TRBD1 as D (6 bases). Trimming pared 5 bases from V and 5 bases from J, leaving 16 bases between. From germline, CDR1 is MNHNY and CDR2 SVGAGI (reference sequence). The CDR3 has 15 amino acids. The CDR3 nucleotides read TGTGCCAGCAGTAACCCCGGGACACTGGATCAGCCCCAGCATTTT. It is translated as CASSNPGTLDQPQHF.

The chain uses TRBV4-3 and TRBJ2-2; the D gene is possibly TRBD2 (5 bases). V was shortened by 8 bases and J by 3 bases, with 13 bases between the two germline ends. The germline V gene encodes CDR1 LGHNA and CDR2 YSLEER. The CDR3 is made up of 14 amino acids. The CDR3 loop reads CASREGVDTGELFF. The CDR3 region has the DNA TGCGCCAGCCGTGAGGGCGTCGACACCGGGGAGCTGTTTTTT.

The chain uses TRBV6-6 and TRBJ2-3; 8 positions match TRBD2. The CDR3 covers 15 residues. Looked up from germline, CDR1 is MNHNY and CDR2 is SVGAGI (reference sequence). Trimming at V came to 6 bases and at J to 2 bases, leaving 7 bases not matched to a gene. The DNA for the CDR3 is TGTGCCAGCAGCCGGGGGGGTTTCAACACAGATACGCAGTATTTT. It encodes CASSRGGFNTDTQYF.

The rearrangement joins TRBV7-2 to TRBJ1-5; D call uncertain. CDR1 SGHTA and CDR2 FQGNSA come from the germline V gene. The germline V and J ends were trimmed by 3 bases and 7 bases, with 13 bases remaining between them. The CDR3 length is 14 residues. The CDR3 DNA sequence: TGTGCCAGCAGCTTTTTTGGGGTCGTCCAGCCCCAGCATTTT. Its protein product is CASSFFGVVQPQHF. Full variable domain (rest looked up from reference TRBV7-2 and TRBJ1-5): GAGVSQSPSNKVTEKGKDVELRCDPISGHTALYWYRQSLGQGLEFLIYFQGNSAPDKSGLPSDRFSAERTGGSVSTLTIQRTQQEDSAVYLCASSFFGVVQPQHFGDGTRLSIL.

This clone was seen a single time. The gene calls are TRBV11-3 and TRBJ2-7, with D tentatively TRBD1 (6 bases). CDR3 size: 12 residues. With 5 bases removed from V and 7 bases from J, the gap between germline ends came to 12 bases. In germline, CDR1 is SGHNT, CDR2 YENEEA. The CDR3: CASSGRGGEQYF. CDR3 bases: TGTGCCAGCAGCGGCAGGGGTGGTGAGCAGTACTTC. Full variable domain (remainder filled in from reference TRBV11-3 and TRBJ2-7): EAGVVQSPRYKIIEKKQPVAFWCNPISGHNTLYWYLQNLGQGPELLIRYENEEAVDDSQLPKDRFSAERLKGVDSTLKIQPAELGDSAVYLCASSGRGGEQYFGPGTRLTVT.

This chain joins TRBV4-1 and TRBJ2-5, with a possible D match to TRBD2 (6 bases). The V gene's germline CDR1 is MGHRA and CDR2 YSYEKL. CDR3 length equals 14 residues. V dropped 4 bases and J dropped 1 base, with 10 bases sitting between them. The CDR3 DNA reads as TGCGCCAGCAGCCCGGGGGTTCCCCAAGAGACCCAGTACTTC. Residues: CASSPGVPQETQYF.

This chain links TRBV21-1 with TRBJ2-3; the table's D call of TRBD2 was not tested on the DNA. TRBV21-1 represents a pseudogene. This CDR3 is 18 amino acids long. The CDR3 nucleotides read TGTGCCAGCAGGGTGGGACTAGCGGGGGGGTTTAGCCCAGATACGCAGTATTTT. Encoded protein: CASRVGLAGGFSPDTQYF.